In its sample, the clone carrying this T cell receptor (beta chain) was seen once. This entry is derived from a study of cytomegalovirus exposure and HLA in healthy donors. Each of the donors was a healthy bone marrow donor. The primer mix had 60 Vbeta and 13 Jbeta primers. The assay was immunoSEQ multiplex PCR, and TCRdb's table has in-frame clones only and misses some. The sample lists around 230,000 clones, over 80% occurring once. This CDR3 comprises 15 residues. Trimming cost V 7 bases and J 3 bases; bases outside gene matches: 8. Germline CDR1 reads MNHEY; CDR2 reads SVGAGI. The genes are TRBV6-5 and TRBJ2-7; 11 bases map to TRBD2. The sample was PBMCs. The receptor comes from a man aged 40-49 years in good health and CMV-seropositive. CDR3 protein: CASTELAGEGYEQYF. The CDR3 nucleotides are TGTGCCAGCACCGAACTAGCGGGAGAGGGCTACGAGCAGTACTTC.